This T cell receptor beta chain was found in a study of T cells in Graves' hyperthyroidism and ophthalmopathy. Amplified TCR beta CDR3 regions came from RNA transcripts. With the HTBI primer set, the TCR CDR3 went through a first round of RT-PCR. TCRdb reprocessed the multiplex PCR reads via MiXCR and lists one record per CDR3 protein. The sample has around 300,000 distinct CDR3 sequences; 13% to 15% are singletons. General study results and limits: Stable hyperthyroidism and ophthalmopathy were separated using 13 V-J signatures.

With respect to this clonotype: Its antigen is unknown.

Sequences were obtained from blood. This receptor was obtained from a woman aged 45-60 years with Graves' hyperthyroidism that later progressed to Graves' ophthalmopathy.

The CDR3 reads CASSPGAGNTIYF. In DNA, the CDR3 is TGTGCCAGCAGCCCAGGGGCTGGAAACACCATATATTTT. The chain combines TRBV7-9 with TRBJ1-3, with D possibly matching TRBD1 (6 bases). Trimming left V 5 bases short and J 2 bases short, with 7 bases between. Germline V lookup: CDR1 SEHNR, CDR2 FQNEAQ (reference sequence). The CDR3 runs 13 residues.